This paragraph covers one T cell receptor beta chain sequence. The healthy adult donors were HIV-negative and reported no recent acute infections or vaccinations. This sample was included in a study of shared clonotypes between healthy human individuals. The assay was immunoSEQ multiplex PCR, and TCRdb's table has in-frame clones only and misses some. Seen here are about 980,000 clones, 70% to 85% observed once, and the top ten hold approximately 1.5%. This clonotype was obtained from a young man in good health. The sample comprised memory CD4+ T cells sorted from blood. Described subset: CD45RA-negative fraction.

CDR3 protein: CASSARTGQETQYF. In DNA form, the CDR3 reads TGTGCCAGCAGCGCACGGACAGGGCAAGAGACCCAGTACTTC. The genes are TRBV5-8 and TRBJ2-5; TRBD1 matches at 8 bases. CDR1 SGHTS and CDR2 YDEGEE come from the germline V gene. V lost 4 bases to trimming and J lost 2 bases; unmatched junction nucleotides: 4. This CDR3 comprises 14 residues.